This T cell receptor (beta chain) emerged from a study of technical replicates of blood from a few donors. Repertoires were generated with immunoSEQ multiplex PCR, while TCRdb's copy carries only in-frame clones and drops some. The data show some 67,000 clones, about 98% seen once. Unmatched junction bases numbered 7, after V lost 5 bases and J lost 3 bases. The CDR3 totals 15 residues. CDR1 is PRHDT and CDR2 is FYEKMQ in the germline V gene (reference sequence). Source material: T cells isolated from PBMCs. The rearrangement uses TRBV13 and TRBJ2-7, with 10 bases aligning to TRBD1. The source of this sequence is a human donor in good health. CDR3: CASSASGQGDYEQYF. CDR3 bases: TGTGCCAGCAGCGCCAGCGGACAGGGGGACTACGAGCAGTACTTC.